This TCR beta chain came from a study of shared clonotypes between healthy human individuals (dated by TCRdb to between 2020 and 2021). As for the study more broadly: The cohort included three men and a couple of women between 18 and 49 years of age. For each donor, CD4 naive and CD4 memory were each given three plates, CD8 naive was given two plates, and CD8 memory was given one plate. To estimate repertoire size and how much clonotypes are shared between individuals, the study performed deep sequencing of blood TCR repertoires from roughly five healthy adults. Libraries were prepared and TCR repertoires were sequenced by different laboratories using diverse techniques, in order to increase sequencing depth and limit assay-specific biases. Leukapheresis yielded between about 0.9 and 8.9 billion PBMCs per donor. Here is what the overall study found, with its caveats: Because the study included a small number of donors, the genetic and exposure-history diversity represented was limited. Across a handful of donors, about 5.2% of naive CD4, around 3.5% of naive CD8, about 2.3% of memory CD4, and under 0.45% of memory CD8 clonotypes were shared. Estimated clonotype richness was generally larger for naive than for memory subsets. Only blood was sampled, and tissue TCR repertoires likely differ from those in blood. Clonotypes shared by all four sorted-subset donors showed higher generation probabilities than non-shared clonotypes. Pairwise subsampling indicated that sequencing depth was expected to affect the degree of clonotype sharing among donors. Even with the large sequencing depth, rarefaction of the sorted-subset datasets indicated that sequencing was incomplete.

The donors were healthy, HIV-negative adults with no recently reported acute infections or vaccinations. Every donor was a Caucasian adult residing in Nashville, Tennessee, USA. CD4+ T cells were enriched through magnetic negative selection, after which naive cells were positively selected on CD45RA and the remaining negative fraction served as the memory subset. Blood was collected by leukapheresis, and PBMCs were isolated by Ficoll-Histopaque density gradient centrifugation and then cryopreserved in liquid nitrogen vapor phase. Analytical flow cytometry was used to check the purity and quantity of each magnetically sorted T cell population. Genomic DNA was isolated from each sorted fraction and quantified by UV absorbance on a Nanodrop 2000c. Using the deep immunoSEQ assay, multiplex PCR amplified TCR CDR3 regions from genomic DNA. For each cell subset, the extracted genomic DNA was distributed evenly across all wells of several immunoSEQ 96-well plates, and each plate served as one replicate. For sorted subsets, each replicate PCR was loaded with 150 to 250 ng genomic DNA, equivalent to some 31,000 T cell genomes. The purified libraries were quantified using a Qubit 3.0 fluorometer, sized with a Bioanalyzer 2100, and then quantified again using the KAPA Library Quantification kit. Each immunoSEQ 96-well plate was sequenced on its own single-read 150-cycle Illumina NextSeq 550 flow cell. Per the source publication's procedure: The immunoSEQ output contained only junctional sequences without quality scores, so filtering could not match that applied to full-length reads. Sequences were annotated with PyIR, a Python wrapper for IgBLAST v1.9, using IMGT germline references to assign V/J genes and CDR3. Reads were removed for weak V/J assignments (E-value above 1e-6), missing CDR3, stop codons, out-of-frame junctions, or ambiguous translated residues. V3J clonotypes were defined by identical inferred V gene, J gene, and CDR3 amino acid sequence. Percentage overlap between repertoires was calculated by dividing the number of shared unique clonotypes by the size of the smaller repertoire. RTK rarefaction, the Chao1 estimator, and Recon v2.1 estimates of unobserved clonotypes were used to assess repertoire richness. OLGA was used to compute generation probabilities for all TCRbeta clonotypes that the gDNA method yielded from a few donors. The table was pulled from immuneACCESS by TCRdb, which kept in-frame rearrangements only. Such tables lose some clones; where checked, under half of the loss comes from unresolved V genes, and the rest has no known cause. D and trimming come from the DNA, and the V and J calls and clone size come from that table. Counted in this sample were over a million clones; around 97% of them appeared once. The ten most abundant clones make up about 1.2% of the sample.

A remark on this clone: Which antigen it targets is not known. Base qualities are missing; no much larger clone stands one base away.

This clonotype was obtained from a young man in good health. The sample taken for sequencing was naive CD4+ T cells sorted from blood. Interpreted using the paper, the cell subset or site label stands for: CD45RA+ positively selected.

The nucleotide sequence is given as TGTGCCAGCAGTCAACGAGGGGGATCCTACGAGCAGTACTTC. This sequence encodes CASSQRGGSYEQYF. The chain is made from TRBV28 and TRBJ2-7; tentative D gene TRBD1, with 6 bases matching. The germline V gene specifies MDHEN as CDR1 and SYDVKM as CDR2. V drops 5 bases and J drops 1 base, leaving 12 bases in between. Taken from cysteine to phenylalanine, the CDR3 has 14 residues. Only the CDR3 portion is preserved as DNA: 42 bases, with reading frame beginning at the first base.